Each of the 21 T cell receptor beta chains below was sequenced from the same sample in a study of Graves' ophthalmopathy and Graves' hyperthyroidism. The authors amplified TCR beta CDR3 regions, and they did so from RNA transcripts for repertoire sequencing. Second-round multiplex PCR came after a first-round RT-PCR that employed HTBI primers. TCRdb reanalysed the multiplex PCR reads using MiXCR and keeps one entry per CDR3 protein. There are fewer than 600,000 distinct CDR3 sequences in the sample; approximately 15% occur only once, and roughly 9.8% lies in the top ten. Sequenced material: blood. These receptors all stem from a woman in her twenties or thirties with Graves' ophthalmopathy.

There are many counts of this clonotype. The gene calls are TRBV12-3 or TRBV12-4 and TRBJ2-2, with 9 bases fitting TRBD2. V lost 8 bases to trimming and J lost 6 bases; unmatched junction nucleotides: 7. The CDR3 spans 14 residues. The CDR3 loop reads CASFRAGGPGELFF. The DNA of the CDR3 is TGTGCCAGCTTCCGGGCGGGAGGGCCCGGGGAGCTGTTTTTT.

This clonotype was recorded many times. The chain employs TRBV6-4 and TRBJ1-2; D is uncertain. The V and J ends lost 6 bases and 0 bases respectively, with 23 bases between them. CDR3 length equals 18 residues. Germline CDR1 MRHNA, CDR2 SNTAGT. The chain's CDR3 is CASRKLVSFERANYGYTF. CDR3 in DNA: TGTGCCAGCAGAAAGCTAGTGTCGTTTGAGAGAGCTAACTATGGCTACACCTTC.

This clonotype was observed a handful of times. Relative to the germline gene, one junction end is altered; a read error may explain this. V usage is TRBV5-5 and J usage is TRBJ2-4; 9 bases are shared with TRBD1. The CDR3 contains 15 residues. The germline V gene encodes CDR1 SGHKS and CDR2 YYEKEE (reference sequence). This chain's CDR3 is CASSTTQGQGFIKYF. The CDR3 DNA reads as TGTGCCAGCAGCACGACCCAGGGACAGGGCTTCATTAAGTACTTC.

At least ten counts were recorded for this clonotype. The rearrangement joins TRBV6-1 to TRBJ2-5; D may be TRBD1 or TRBD2 (5 bases each). Trimming took off 6 bases at V and 5 bases at J, with 22 bases between the two ends. Germline V gene data show CDR1 as MNHNS and CDR2 as SASEGT. This CDR3 has 16 residues. CDR3 amino acids: CASRETGTALGETQYF. The CDR3 DNA sequence: TGTGCCAGCAGGGAAACCGGGACGGCTTTAGGGGAGACCCAGTACTTC.

The chain recombines TRBV7-2 with TRBJ2-5; 7 nucleotides agree with TRBD2. The CDR3 is 14 residues long. V trimming: 7 bases; J trimming: 4 bases; junction bases outside the gene matches: 9. Germline V gene data show CDR1 as SGHTA and CDR2 as FQGNSA. CDR3 nucleotide sequence: TGTGCCAGCACCACGCTCCGCGGGAGAGAGACCCAGTACTTC. It yields the protein CASTTLRGRETQYF. The variable domain in full, with the rest retrieved from reference TRBV7-2 and TRBJ2-5, is GAGVSQSPSNKVTEKGKDVELRCDPISGHTALYWYRQSLGQGLEFLIYFQGNSAPDKSGLPSDRFSAERTGGSVSTLTIQRTQQEDSAVYLCASTTLRGRETQYFGPGTRLLVL.

This chain connects TRBV7-8 to TRBJ2-5; tentative D call: TRBD1 (6 bases). Germline CDR1 and CDR2: SGHVS and FQNEAQ. Trimming removed 1 base at V and 2 bases at J, with 11 bases between. The CDR3 spans 15 residues. The CDR3 nucleotides are TGTGCCAGCAGCTTAGGGTCCGGACAGCAAGAGACCCAGTACTTC. Encoded protein: CASSLGSGQQETQYF.

There are many counts of this clonotype. The J gene is TRBJ2-2, the V gene TRBV6-5; D is unresolved. The CDR3 length is 14 residues. The germline CDR1 and CDR2 sequences are MNHEY and SVGAGI. With 0 bases removed from V and 4 bases from J, the gap between germline ends came to 6 bases. CDR3 coding DNA: TGTGCCAGCAGTTACTCGGGCAGCACCGGGGAGCTGTTTTTT. It is translated as CASSYSGSTGELFF.

This clonotype was observed many times. V usage is TRBV27 and J usage is TRBJ2-7; 9 bases align to TRBD1. V shed 5 bases and J 3 bases; nucleotides not matched to a gene: 11. This CDR3 spans 16 amino acids. Germline-derived CDR1 and CDR2 are MNHEY and SMNVEV (reference sequence). DNA of the CDR3: TGTGCCAGCAGTCGACAGGGGGGTAGCGGGTTCTACGAGCAGTACTTC. It specifies CASSRQGGSGFYEQYF.

In its sample, this clonotype was seen many times. The J gene is TRBJ1-1, the V gene TRBV28; D uncertain. The V end lost 2 bases, the J end lost 4 bases, and 11 bases lay between the germline ends. The CDR3 has 14 residues. Germline loops: CDR1 MDHEN, CDR2 SYDVKM. The CDR3: CASSLVTATTEAFF. In DNA form, the CDR3 reads TGTGCCAGCAGTTTAGTCACGGCTACCACTGAAGCTTTCTTT.

The chain employs TRBV30 and TRBJ1-2; D perhaps matches TRBD1 (5 bases). V lost 6 bases and J lost 4, with 21 bases in between. In germline, CDR1 is GTSNPN, CDR2 SVGIG (reference sequence). CDR3 size: 15 residues. The CDR3, as DNA: TGTGCCTGTTCTTCCCTCGGGACTCCTCTCTATGGCTACACCTTC. Amino acid sequence: CACSSLGTPLYGYTF.

Remarks on this clonotype: Given a much more abundant clone one base away, this may be a read error. V gene TRBV24-1 combines with J gene TRBJ2-2, with D tentatively TRBD1 or TRBD2 (5 bases each). Germline CDR1 KGHDR, CDR2 SFDVKD. This CDR3 is built from 13 residues. As DNA, the CDR3 is TGTGCCACCGCTCAGACAGACACCGGGGAGCTGTTGTTT. Translated: CATAQTDTGELLF.

This clonotype was counted at least ten times. The gene calls are TRBV9 and TRBJ1-1, with no clear D. The CDR3 length is 13 residues. V lost 3 bases and J 5 bases, leaving 11 bases between the germline ends. Germline V gene sequence: CDR1 SGDLS, CDR2 YYNGEE. The CDR3 reads CASSGGGSTEAFF. The CDR3 nucleotides are TGTGCCAGCAGCGGTGGAGGGAGTACTGAAGCTTTCTTT.

This clonotype was counted ten times or more. The V gene is TRBV6-5, the J gene TRBJ1-1; no reliable D call. This CDR3 region has 15 residues. CDR1 is MNHEY and CDR2 is SVGAGI in the germline V gene. Trimming cost V 0 bases and J 4 bases, with 12 bases left between them. CDR3 residues: CASSYSTASTTEAFF. The CDR3 DNA reads as TGTGCCAGCAGTTACTCGACGGCGTCGACCACTGAAGCTTTCTTT.

The sample holds many counts of this clonotype. The chain carries TRBV13 and TRBJ2-7; D possibly matches TRBD1 or TRBD2 (6 bases each). V dropped 8 bases and J dropped 4 bases, with 18 bases sitting between them. In germline, CDR1 is PRHDT, CDR2 FYEKMQ (reference sequence). The CDR3 is 14 residues long. In DNA, the CDR3 is TGTGCCAGCGGCCCCCCCGGGGGCCGATACGAGCAGTACTTC. This translates into CASGPPGGRYEQYF. The whole variable domain, remainder taken from reference TRBV13 and TRBJ2-7, is AAGVIQSPRHLIKEKRETATLKCYPIPRHDTVYWYQQGPGQDPQFLISFYEKMQSDKGSIPDRFSAQQFSDYHSELNMSSLELGDSALYFCASGPPGGRYEQYFGPGTRLTVT.

This clonotype has at least ten counts. This chain uses TRBV10-3 with TRBJ2-5; D is perhaps TRBD2 (5 bases). The CDR3 is made up of 14 amino acids. V lost 2 bases and J lost 5, with 12 bases in between. The V gene's germline CDR1 is ENHRY and CDR2 SYGVKD. DNA of the CDR3: TGTGCCATCAGTGAGATCTGGGCTAGCGAGACCCAGTACTTC. It yields the protein CAISEIWASETQYF.

In this sample, this clonotype turned up many times. This CDR3 is missing its conserved last phenylalanine or tryptophan, likely due to a read error. The chain carries TRBV2 and TRBJ1-1; tentative D call: TRBD1 (6 bases). Per germline, CDR1 SNHLY and CDR2 FYNNEI. V shed 6 bases and J shed 0 bases, with 14 bases lying between them. The CDR3 totals 15 residues. This CDR3 reads CASSADSIMNTEAFL. For the CDR3, the DNA is TGTGCCAGCAGCGCGGACAGTATAATGAACACTGAAGCTTTCCTT.

Only a few counts were recorded for this clonotype. The chain uses TRBV12-3 or TRBV12-4 and TRBJ2-2; D remains unclear. The CDR3 runs 15 residues. Trimming took off 7 bases at V and 4 bases at J, with 16 bases between the two ends. CDR3 nucleotide sequence: TGTGCCAGCACCTCAGATATTGGGTGCACCGGGGAGCTGTTTTTT. Translation gives CASTSDIGCTGELFF.

V gene TRBV4-1 combines with J gene TRBJ1-1; 12 nucleotides agree with TRBD1. Germline V gene data show CDR1 as MGHRA and CDR2 as YSYEKL. The trim removed 6 bases at V and 3 bases at J, leaving 20 bases unmatched. The length of the CDR3 is 20 residues. The CDR3: CASRHPLRVGTGGLDTEAFF. CDR3 sequence (DNA): TGCGCCAGCAGACACCCCTTGAGAGTCGGGACAGGGGGCCTGGACACTGAAGCTTTCTTT.

Ten or more counts support this clonotype. V is TRBV7-8 and J is TRBJ2-7, with no clear D. V was pared by 2 bases and J by 3 bases, with 11 bases between. The CDR3 runs 14 residues. CDR1 is SGHVS, CDR2 FQNEAQ, per germline. This chain's CDR3 is CASSLHVTGYEQYF. DNA for the CDR3: TGTGCCAGCAGCTTACACGTGACGGGCTACGAGCAGTACTTC.

Only one count was recorded for this clonotype. This may stem from a read error, because a much larger clone lies one nucleotide away. The missing conserved phenylalanine or tryptophan at the end of this CDR3 makes a read error likely. The chain recombines TRBV28 with TRBJ1-1, with D possibly TRBD1 on 6 matching bases. The germline V and J ends were trimmed by 6 bases and 4 bases, with 15 bases remaining between them. Per the germline V gene, CDR1 is MDHEN and CDR2 is SYDVKM. CDR3 length: 14 amino acids. CDR3 loop: CASSQHRVGTEAFL. CDR3 DNA sequence: TGTGCCAGCAGCCAACACAGGGTAGGCACTGAAGCTTTCTTG.

This clonotype was counted many times. The germline gene is not matched at one end of the junction; a read error may be the cause. The CDR3 bases are TGTGCCAGCAGCTTAGCCTGGGGGCGCGAAGTTTTCTTT. Translating it yields CASSLAWGREVFF. The rearrangement links TRBV7-8 to TRBJ1-1, with D perhaps matching TRBD1 (6 bases). Germline lookup yields CDR1 SGHVS and CDR2 FQNEAQ. This CDR3 comprises 13 residues.